The 5 T cell receptor beta chains presented below share a single source sample, sequenced in a study of metastatic and nonmetastatic thyroid tumors. Using MiXCR, TCRdb re-called clones from the PCR reads. Here the sample spans about 25,000 clones, roughly 22% being singletons. Not a single patient had been given any form of treatment at any point before undergoing thyroid surgery. Specimen: adjacent normal tissue. The origin of the receptors is a female donor with papillary thyroid cancer or a benign thyroid nodule (not recorded which). Some clones in this sample may be carry-over from other donors' samples.

This clone occurred a few times. The CDR3 region is CASSLGQCQETQYF. DNA of the CDR3: TGCGCCAGCAGCCTAGGACAGTGCCAAGAGACCCAGTACTTC. The chain employs TRBV10-2 and TRBJ2-5; TRBD1 is a possible D gene (6 bases). Germline assignment: CDR1 WSHSY and CDR2 SAAADI. Trimming cost V 6 bases and J 1 base, with 12 bases left between them. The CDR3 contains 14 residues.

In its sample, this clone was seen many times. The chain recombines TRBV3-1 with TRBJ2-7; D is unclear. This CDR3 comprises 12 residues. The germline CDR1 and CDR2 sequences are LGHDT and YNNKEL (reference sequence). Trimming took 2 bases from V and 4 from J, leaving 6 bases between them. This CDR3 is CASSQLSYEQYF. The CDR3 DNA reads as TGTGCCAGCAGCCAATTGTCTTACGAGCAGTACTTC.

The sample holds a few counts of this clone. The J gene is TRBJ1-3, the V gene TRBV28, with D perhaps matching TRBD1 (6 bases). Germline-derived CDR1 and CDR2 are MDHEN and SYDVKM. The CDR3 is 14 amino acids. The V end was cut by 5 bases, the J end by 7 bases, with 15 bases between. Written as DNA, the CDR3 is TGTGCCAGCAGTCCTGACAGGTCGGATAACACCATATATTTT. It yields the protein CASSPDRSDNTIYF.

In its sample, this clone ranks as medium-sized. The chain carries TRBV11-2 and TRBJ1-2; the D is unclear. The CDR3 runs to 14 residues. In germline, CDR1 is SGHAT, CDR2 FQNNGV. The V gene lost 0 bases and the J gene lost 2 bases, with 7 bases spanning the gap. For the CDR3, the DNA is TGTGCCAGCAGCTTAGATATGAGGAACTATGGCTACACCTTC. This encodes CASSLDMRNYGYTF. The variable domain in full, completed from reference TRBV11-2 and TRBJ1-2, reads EAGVAQSPRYKIIEKRQSVAFWCNPISGHATLYWYQQILGQGPKLLIQFQNNGVVDDSQLPKDRFSAERLKGVDSTLKIQPAKLEDSAVYLCASSLDMRNYGYTFGSGTRLTVV.

In this sample, this clone turned up a few times. The chain recombines TRBV12-3 or TRBV12-4 with TRBJ1-4; D is uncertain. V shed 9 bases and J shed 0 bases, with 8 bases lying between them. This CDR3 spans 13 amino acids. Here the CDR3 DNA reads TGTGCCAGTCGACCTACAACTAATGAAAAACTGTTTTTT. This encodes CASRPTTNEKLFF.